The 26 T cell receptor beta chains below come from one sample, sequenced in a study of T cells in localized non-small cell lung cancer (TCRdb year 2020). Libraries were prepared through the immunoSEQ multiplex PCR assay. TCRdb holds this immuneACCESS table with in-frame rearrangements only. Some clones are missing; in checked studies, unresolved V genes explain under half, and the rest has no known cause. Present in this sample are 35,000 to 50,000 clones, roughly nine tenths of which were seen just once. 8% to 11% of the sample is in the top ten clones. Sequenced material: PBMCs, taken before any cancer treatment. Every receptor here comes from a woman aged 35 to 69 with stage II lung adenocarcinoma.

This clone came up once. The gene calls are TRBV25-1 and TRBJ1-2; 7 bases fit TRBD1. The CDR3 length is 15 residues. The germline V gene has CDR1 MGHDK and CDR2 SYGVNS. After removal of 5 bases from V and 13 bases from J, the junction contained 19 bases not matched to a gene. The CDR3 sequence: CASSHPPNPRQGATF. The CDR3 nucleotides read TGTGCCAGCAGTCACCCACCTAACCCGCGACAGGGAGCCACCTTC.

In its sample, this clone was seen once. This chain links TRBV2 with TRBJ2-1; no clear D gene. Germline V gene data show CDR1 as SNHLY and CDR2 as FYNNEI. V was clipped by 7 bases and J by 5 bases, with 9 bases between them. The CDR3 contains 12 residues. The CDR3 sequence is CASTDTHNEQFF. CDR3 coding DNA: TGTGCCAGCACTGACACCCACAATGAGCAGTTCTTC.

The V call is TRBV5-1, the J call TRBJ1-1; the D is unclear. Trimming removed 1 base from V and 1 base from J, with 8 bases in between. CDR1 is SGHRS, CDR2 YFSETQ, per germline. This CDR3 spans 14 amino acids. CDR3 protein: CASSLFDENTEAFF. In DNA, the CDR3 is TGCGCCAGCAGCTTGTTTGACGAGAACACTGAAGCTTTCTTT. The full variable domain, rest sourced from reference TRBV5-1 and TRBJ1-1, is KAGVTQTPRYLIKTRGQQVTLSCSPISGHRSVSWYQQTPGQGLQFLFEYFSETQRNKGNFPGRFSGRQFSNSRSEMNVSTLELGDSALYLCASSLFDENTEAFFGQGTRLTVV.

The rearrangement links TRBV28 to TRBJ2-4, with TRBD2 matching 11 bases. Per the germline V gene, CDR1 is MDHEN and CDR2 is SYDVKM. The CDR3 spans 17 residues. V lost 5 bases and J lost 3; bases outside the gene matches: 9. The chain's CDR3 is CASSASGLADLKNIQYF. CDR3 nucleotide sequence: TGTGCCAGCAGTGCTTCGGGACTAGCGGACCTCAAAAACATTCAGTACTTC. Supplemented by reference TRBV28 and TRBJ2-4, the full variable domain reads DVKVTQSSRYLVKRTGEKVFLECVQDMDHENMFWYRQDPGLGLRLIYFSYDVKMKEKGDIPEGYSVSREKKERFSLILESASTNQTSMYLCASSASGLADLKNIQYFGAGTRLSVL.

V gene TRBV5-6 combines with J gene TRBJ2-3; TRBD1 matches 8 bases. This CDR3 spans 15 amino acids. The germline CDR1 and CDR2 sequences are SGHDT and YYEEEE. The trim removed 4 bases at V and 1 base at J, leaving 5 bases unmatched. CDR3 amino acids: CASSPTGVGTDTQYF. The CDR3 bases are TGTGCCAGCAGCCCGACAGGGGTAGGCACAGATACGCAGTATTTT.

The chain links TRBV5-6 to TRBJ1-2; D remains unclear. In germline, CDR1 is SGHDT, CDR2 YYEEEE. Trimming cost V 4 bases and J 4 bases, with 8 bases left between them. There are 12 residues in the CDR3. As DNA, the CDR3 is TGTGCCAGCAGCGTCAGGTCCTATGGCTACACCTTC. The encoded protein is CASSVRSYGYTF.

This clone was recorded once. This chain joins TRBV19 and TRBJ2-1; 10 nucleotides match TRBD2. The length of the CDR3 is 15 residues. From germline, CDR1 is LNHDA and CDR2 SQIVND (reference sequence). V lost 5 bases and J lost 4; bases outside the gene matches: 5. The chain's CDR3 is CASSLAGGSYNEQFF. The CDR3 nucleotides are TGTGCCAGTAGTTTAGCGGGGGGCTCTTACAATGAGCAGTTCTTC.

The chain links TRBV28 to TRBJ1-2, with a weak D call TRBD1 (5 bases). The germline gives CDR1 MDHEN, CDR2 SYDVKM. V lost 8 bases, J lost 4 bases, and 26 bases lay in between. CDR3 length equals 17 residues. This CDR3 is CASGGLGSGRLLYGYTF. In nucleotides, the CDR3 is TGTGCCAGCGGGGGTCTCGGGTCTGGACGGCTACTCTATGGCTACACCTTC.

The chain uses TRBV4-2 and TRBJ2-2; D unclear. There are 13 residues in the CDR3. The germline V gene encodes CDR1 LGHNA and CDR2 YNFKEQ. With 0 bases removed from V and 6 bases from J, the gap between germline ends came to 5 bases. The CDR3 is CASSQDGAGELFF. The CDR3 bases are TGTGCCAGCAGCCAAGATGGGGCCGGGGAGCTGTTTTTT.

The CDR3 DNA reads TGTGCCAGCAGCCTAGGGGCCTCACACACCGGGGAGCTGTTTTTT. This translates into CASSLGASHTGELFF. This sequence joins TRBV7-3 and TRBJ2-2; possible D gene TRBD1, 5 bases. V gave up 5 bases and J gave up 3 bases, with 13 bases separating them. This CDR3 comprises 15 residues. Looked up from germline, CDR1 is SGHTA and CDR2 is FQGTGA. The variable domain in full, with the rest retrieved from reference TRBV7-3 and TRBJ2-2, is GAGVSQTPSNKVTEKGKYVELRCDPISGHTALYWYRQSLGQGPEFLIYFQGTGAADDSGLPNDRFFAVRPEGSVSTLKIQRTERGDSAVYLCASSLGASHTGELFFGEGSRLTVL.

The V gene is TRBV5-6, the J gene TRBJ2-2, with D uncertain. The germline V and J ends were trimmed by 2 bases and 4 bases, with 12 bases remaining between them. Germline V lookup: CDR1 SGHDT, CDR2 YYEEEE. This CDR3 region has 15 residues. DNA of the CDR3: TGTGCCAGCAGCTTCTTATCCCTGCGCACCGGGGAGCTGTTTTTT. Protein: CASSFLSLRTGELFF.

The V gene is TRBV19, the J gene TRBJ2-1, with a weak D call TRBD1 (6 bases). V was cut by 5 bases and J by 4 bases, with 15 bases left in between. This CDR3 comprises 15 residues. Germline CDR1 LNHDA, CDR2 SQIVND (reference sequence). In DNA, the CDR3 is TGTGCCAGTAGTGAACAGACAGGTACTTACAATGAGCAGTTCTTC. Its translation is CASSEQTGTYNEQFF.

The chain recombines TRBV28 with TRBJ1-2; perhaps TRBD1 as D (5 bases). With 5 bases removed from V and 4 bases from J, the gap between germline ends came to 23 bases. The CDR3 contains 17 residues. Germline assignment: CDR1 MDHEN and CDR2 SYDVKM. CDR3 sequence (DNA): TGTGCCAGCAGTACCCGGGCAGGAAGGCAGGGAATCTATGGCTACACCTTC. Protein: CASSTRAGRQGIYGYTF.

This rearrangement joins TRBV5-8 to TRBJ2-5; D may be TRBD1 or TRBD2 (6 bases each). Germline V gene lookup returns CDR1 SGHTS and CDR2 YDEGEE. The CDR3 extends over 17 amino acids. V shed 4 bases and J shed 5 bases, with 24 bases lying between them. The CDR3 DNA follows: TGTGCCAGCAGCCCGGGTTTTGTATCGGGGGCGCAGGAGACCCAGTACTTC. Protein: CASSPGFVSGAQETQYF.

The gene calls are TRBV7-9 and TRBJ2-3, with 9 nucleotides matching TRBD2. The CDR3 is 15 amino acids. V shed 5 bases and J 1 base; nucleotides not matched to a gene: 4. Looked up from germline, CDR1 is SEHNR and CDR2 is FQNEAQ (reference sequence). Written as DNA, the CDR3 is TGTGCCAGCAGCCCCCGGACTAGCGGCACAGATACGCAGTATTTT. Its protein product is CASSPRTSGTDTQYF.

The chain employs TRBV2 and TRBJ2-5, with a possible D match to TRBD2 (6 bases). Germline lookup yields CDR1 SNHLY and CDR2 FYNNEI. This CDR3 comprises 16 residues. Trimming removed 5 bases from V and 4 bases from J, with 20 bases in between. The CDR3 coding sequence is TGTGCCAGCAGTACCTTTGGGGGGAGAAGTACAGAGACCCAGTACTTC. This encodes CASSTFGGRSTETQYF.

The chain is built from TRBV25-1 and TRBJ1-4; D is undetermined. Germline lookup yields CDR1 MGHDK and CDR2 SYGVNS. The CDR3 sequence is 15 residues long. Trimming cost V 3 bases and J 0 bases, with 8 bases left between them. The CDR3 region is CASSDRGATNEKLFF. For the CDR3, the DNA is TGTGCCAGCAGTGACCGGGGTGCAACTAATGAAAAACTGTTTTTT. The full variable domain, its missing parts supplied by reference TRBV25-1 and TRBJ1-4, is EADIYQTPRYLVIGTGKKITLECSQTMGHDKMYWYQQDPGMELHLIHYSYGVNSTEKGDLSSESTVSRIRTEHFPLTLESARPSHTSQYLCASSDRGATNEKLFFGSGTQLSVL.

This chain links TRBV6-1 with TRBJ2-7; no clear D gene. The V and J ends lost 6 bases and 7 bases respectively, with 10 bases between them. Germline CDR1 and CDR2: MNHNS and SASEGT. The CDR3 spans 11 residues. The CDR3 DNA follows: TGTGCCAGCAGCCAAGGCAGGGAGCAGTACTTC. Its protein is CASSQGREQYF.

The J gene is TRBJ2-5, the V gene TRBV9; the match to TRBD2 covers 12 bases. The J segment lost 4 bases and the V segment lost 0 bases, leaving 7 bases of the junction unmatched. Germline CDR1 reads SGDLS; CDR2 reads YYNGEE. The CDR3 runs 17 residues. The DNA for the CDR3 is TGTGCCAGCAGCGTAGGGGCTAGCGGGAGGGCCGGAGAGACCCAGTACTTC. Protein sequence: CASSVGASGRAGETQYF.

The gene calls are TRBV2 and TRBJ1-1; TRBD1 matches at 7 bases. Germline V CDR1 and CDR2: SNHLY, FYNNEI. Germline trimming cut 3 bases from V and 1 base from J; bases unmatched to any gene: 8. The CDR3 runs 16 residues. The CDR3 loop is CASSDSDDRENTEAFF. The CDR3 DNA reads as TGTGCCAGCAGTGATTCAGATGACAGGGAGAACACTGAAGCTTTCTTT.

The chain is built from TRBV13 and TRBJ1-2; D gene ambiguous. V was cut by 0 bases and J by 2 bases, with 7 bases left in between. Germline values: CDR1 PRHDT, CDR2 FYEKMQ (reference sequence). The CDR3 loop spans 14 amino acids. The CDR3 spells CASSLGGRNYGYTF. The CDR3 coding sequence is TGTGCCAGCAGCTTAGGGGGTAGAAACTATGGCTACACCTTC.

J is TRBJ2-5 and V is TRBV7-9; D possibly corresponds to TRBD2 (6 bases). V dropped 4 bases and J dropped 1 base, with 16 bases sitting between them. Germline CDR1 SEHNR, CDR2 FQNEAQ (reference sequence). The CDR3 is made up of 16 amino acids. CDR3 bases: TGTGCCAGCAGCTCCTTGGGGGAGGACATCCAAGAGACCCAGTACTTC. Protein product: CASSSLGEDIQETQYF.

The CDR3 is CASIDRSNSPLHF. The CDR3 nucleotides are TGTGCCAGCATCGACAGGTCCAATTCACCCCTCCACTTT. The rearrangement joins TRBV6-1 to TRBJ1-6; tentative D call: TRBD1 (6 bases). Germline CDR1 reads MNHNS; CDR2 reads SASEGT. This CDR3 has 13 amino acids. V was clipped by 7 bases and J by 7 bases, with 11 bases between them.

This clone appeared once. The chain couples TRBV7-8 to TRBJ2-5, with 8 positions matching TRBD2. This CDR3 is built from 16 residues. V lost 4 bases to trimming and J lost 2 bases; unmatched junction nucleotides: 9. Germline CDR1 is SGHVS and CDR2 is FQNEAQ. This CDR3 reads CASSSRVTSVQETQYF. The CDR3 DNA reads TGTGCCAGCAGCTCCCGGGTGACTAGCGTACAAGAGACCCAGTACTTC. Full variable domain (rest looked up from reference TRBV7-8 and TRBJ2-5): GAGVSQSPRYKVAKRGQDVALRCDPISGHVSLFWYQQALGQGPEFLTYFQNEAQLDKSGLPSDRFFAERPEGSVSTLKIQRTQQEDSAVYLCASSSRVTSVQETQYFGPGTRLLVL.

The V gene is TRBV7-9, the J gene TRBJ2-7, with 8 bases aligning to TRBD2. Germline V CDR1 and CDR2: SEHNR, FQNEAQ (reference sequence). CDR3 length: 14 residues. Germline trimming cut 2 bases from V and 6 bases from J; bases unmatched to any gene: 6. The CDR3 loop reads CASSLPGGSAEQYF. In DNA form, the CDR3 reads TGTGCCAGCAGCTTACCGGGGGGGAGTGCCGAGCAGTACTTC.

V gene TRBV5-4 combines with J gene TRBJ1-4, with D possibly TRBD1 on 5 matching bases. Deletions cut 3 bases from V and 7 bases from J, with 16 bases between. Looked up from germline, CDR1 is SGHNT and CDR2 is YYREEE (reference sequence). The CDR3 is made up of 15 amino acids. As DNA, the CDR3 is TGTGCCAGCAGCTCGGTCGGGCAGGGTAGTGAAAAACTGTTTTTT. Its protein is CASSSVGQGSEKLFF.